The subject of this entry is one T cell receptor beta chain. No antigen is known for it. This sample was taken from a study of OX40 agonist ivuxolimab in advanced cancers. Study at large: The study reported partial responses in three patients: one hepatocellular carcinoma, two cutaneous melanoma.

This CDR3 is built from 15 residues. The V end lost 1 base, the J end lost 1 base, and 8 bases lay between the germline ends. Germline V gene data show CDR1 as LNHDA and CDR2 as SQIVND (reference sequence). The method was immunoSEQ multiplex PCR; TCRdb's version includes in-frame clones alone and lacks a portion of them. The table lists under 20,000 clones, over 70% of them singletons, with roughly 34% in the top ten. At baseline, cycle 4 day 1, and cycle 7 day 1, blood was sampled. Overall study results and limits: CD4+ and CD8+ blood T cells expanded clonally by week 6 at 0.1 to 3.0 mg/kg.

The origin of this receptor is an adult with an advanced solid tumor such as melanoma, head and neck, liver or kidney cancer. The sequences come from CD4+ or CD8+ T cells sorted from blood, collected in a trial of the OX40 agonist ivuxolimab. This chain connects TRBV19 to TRBJ1-5; D is unresolved. CDR3 protein: CASSIGGLSNQPQHF. The CDR3 DNA follows: TGTGCCAGTAGTATAGGGGGTTTGAGCAATCAGCCCCAGCATTTT.